This entry features one T cell receptor (beta chain) sequence. Its antigen is unidentified. This entry belongs to a study of T cell responses to AZD1222 COVID-19 vaccine. As for the study in general: Second-dose recipients at about 4 or about 12 weeks were treated as one pooled group. The study, taken as a whole, reports: Just a handful of AZD1222 recipients were seropositive at baseline. Clonal diversity was possibly underestimated, and white British individuals and females predominated among donors.

This CDR3 contains 14 residues. Germline V CDR1 and CDR2: SGHRS, YFSETQ. Trimming left V 6 bases short and J 4 bases short, with 15 bases between. Data came from immunoSEQ multiplex PCR; TCRdb stores just in-frame clones and leaves some out. The table lists 200,000 or so clones, over 80% of them singletons, with roughly 6% in the top ten. The chain carries TRBV5-1 and TRBJ2-3; weak D call: TRBD1 (6 bases). This receptor was obtained from an adult in good health. Sample: peripheral blood, taken on day 0 of AZD1222 vaccination. The CDR3 loop is CASTKTGTADTQYF. DNA of the CDR3: TGCGCCAGCACCAAAACAGGGACCGCAGATACGCAGTATTTT.